This T cell receptor (beta chain) was sequenced for a study of T cell clonality in common variable immunodeficiency (dated by TCRdb to between 2014 and 2017). Overall study outcomes, separate from this receptor: According to the authors, finding the cause of the higher clonality in CVID would require sequencing the repertoires of T cell subpopulations. Fewer TCRbeta clones were shared among CVID subjects than among healthy controls (p < 0.0001). TCRbeta clonality was higher in CVID subjects than in healthy controls (t-test p = 0.018), and the increase was most characteristic of about a third of subjects. Although equal DNA input was used, an average of roughly 85,000 unique sequences per sample was obtained for controls, compared with around 30,000 for CVID samples. Fewer deletions and N-nucleotide insertions were reportedly observed in CVID TCRbeta sequences, and highly modified clones with 13 or more V deletions were reportedly absent from CVID TCRbeta sequences. Correlations of repertoire features with clinical complications were constrained by heterogeneity among patients within the CVID cohort.

For sequencing, equivalent amounts of genomic DNA were input from CVID and control samples. For every sample, a 60 bp segment covering the rearranged TCRbeta CDR3 region was amplified and then sequenced. The immunoSEQ assay, a bias-corrected multiplex PCR combined with high-throughput sequencing, was used for TCRbeta amplification. Per the original workflow: Every unique nucleotide sequence was considered a clone and was annotated with V, D and J genes, copy number and frequency. Sequences were labeled productive if in frame, and non-productive if out of frame or containing stop codons. As previously described, Shannon's entropy was used to calculate clonality. Mean CDR3 Kyte-Doolittle hydropathy was derived from the predicted amino acid sequences of productive clones. Using the R hclust function, scaled V gene usage was clustered hierarchically with Manhattan distance and complete linkage. Clone sharing by CDR3 amino acid sequence was assessed by resampling 12 repertoires per group over 100 rounds. The repertoires were screened for around 70 published EBV-specific TCRbeta sequences and roughly 240 published CMV-specific TCRbeta sequences. After two CVID samples that produced fewer than 10,000 sequences were dropped from the analysis, 35 to 50 CVID repertoires remained. TCRdb re-hosts the immuneACCESS table, in-frame sequences only. Its copies lack some clones; in the studies checked, an unresolved V gene accounts for under half of them, and the cause for the rest is not known. The V and J calls and clone size are taken from that table; D and trimming were inferred from the DNA. Across this sample, around 29,000 clones were tabulated and none appeared just once. About 13% of the sample belongs to the ten largest clones.

Via the germline V gene (reference sequence), CDR1 is GTSNPN and CDR2 SVGIG. Relative to germline, V is 0 bases shorter and J is 4 bases shorter, with 12 bases between their ends. The CDR3 spans 14 residues, from the cysteine through the phenylalanine. Only the CDR3 bases that were read are kept: 33 of them, in frame from base 1. Most of the CVID patients and most of the healthy controls were of Caucasian heritage. From each donor, roughly 4.5 to 9 ml of heparinized peripheral whole blood was collected. TCRbeta CDR3 repertoires were sequenced from genomic DNA of adults with common variable immune deficiency (CVID) and healthy adult controls. The control group was made up of approximately 22 healthy adult volunteers (about 10 male and around 12 female) whose ages ranged from roughly 23 to 66 years, with a mean age of approximately 32. Diluted blood was subjected to density centrifugation over Hypaque 1077 or Ficoll-Paque for isolation of peripheral blood mononuclear cells. Genomic DNA was obtained from unsorted mononuclear cells through either Qiagen column purification or a centrifugation-based method.

This clone came up many times. Its binding antigen is unknown. The read ends 3 residues before the CDR3 terminus; that terminus is restored from the germline J gene. The chain employs TRBV30 and TRBJ1-1; the D gene is possibly TRBD1, with 6 bases matching. The sequence derives from a person aged 18 to 70 in good health. The sequenced material came from peripheral blood mononuclear cells. The CDR3 is CAWSVGGAGTEAFF. The CDR3 bases that were read are TGTGCCTGGAGTGTAGGGGGAGCCGGCACTGAA.